One and the same sample provided the 10 T cell receptor beta chains below, sequenced in a study of T cells after yellow fever vaccination. TCRdb itself ran the 5' RACE reads through MiXCR, one entry per CDR3 protein. The table has hundreds of thousands of distinct CDR3 sequences, 17% seen once. The sample here was PBMCs, taken 5 to 6 days after the first yellow fever vaccination. Every receptor here comes from a man aged 18-30 years who received the YFV17D yellow fever vaccine.

The rearrangement joins TRBV7-9 to TRBJ1-6, with 7 bases matching TRBD1. Trimming at V came to 1 base and at J to 7 bases, leaving 4 bases not matched to a gene. This CDR3 is 15 amino acids long. The germline V gene has CDR1 SEHNR and CDR2 FQNEAQ (reference sequence). DNA for the CDR3: TGTGCCAGCAGCTTAGGCGCAGGGGGAAATTCACCCCTCCACTTT. Translating gives CASSLGAGGNSPLHF.

This clonotype was detected a few times. The J gene is TRBJ1-5, the V gene TRBV7-6; unclear D gene. V lost 5 bases and J 3 bases, leaving 8 bases between the germline ends. CDR1 is SGHVS and CDR2 is FNYEAQ in the germline V gene. The CDR3 runs to 13 residues. The CDR3 nucleotides read TGTGCCAGCAGCACAGCGAACAATCAGCCCCAGCATTTT. Encoded protein: CASSTANNQPQHF. The full variable domain, its missing parts supplied by reference TRBV7-6 and TRBJ1-5, is GAGVSQSPRYKVTKRGQDVALRCDPISGHVSLYWYRQALGQGPEFLTYFNYEAQQDKSGLPNDRFSAERPEGSISTLTIQRTEQRDSAMYRCASSTANNQPQHFGDGTRLSIL.

In this sample, this clonotype turned up a few times. The V gene is TRBV5-1, the J gene TRBJ1-1; a possible D gene is TRBD1 (6 bases). Trimming shortened V by 2 bases and J by 5 bases, and 13 bases separated the two germline ends. Germline loops: CDR1 SGHRS, CDR2 YFSETQ. The CDR3 extends over 14 amino acids. The CDR3 loop reads CASSFSSGETEAFF. The CDR3 region has the DNA TGCGCCAGCAGCTTCTCATCAGGGGAAACTGAAGCTTTCTTT.

This chain uses TRBV7-9 with TRBJ1-6; TRBD1 might be the D (5 bases). CDR3 length equals 12 residues. Trimming took off 6 bases at V and 7 bases at J, with 7 bases between the two ends. Germline CDR1 SEHNR, CDR2 FQNEAQ (reference sequence). CDR3 loop: CASRRQNSPLHF. As DNA, the CDR3 is TGTGCCAGCAGAAGACAGAATTCACCCCTCCACTTT.

The chain is built from TRBV7-2 and TRBJ2-3; D is undetermined. This CDR3 comprises 14 residues. V shed 1 base and J shed 2 bases, with 7 bases lying between them. Germline-derived CDR1 and CDR2 are SGHTA and FQGNSA. The CDR3 is CASSLVGHTDTQYF. The CDR3 nucleotides are TGTGCCAGCAGCTTAGTAGGTCACACAGATACGCAGTATTTT.

A note on this clonotype: One junction end does not reproduce the germline sequence, and a read error may be involved. This chain joins TRBV6-2 or TRBV6-3 and TRBJ2-1; D may be TRBD2 (6 bases). CDR3 length: 13 amino acids. Germline V gene data show CDR1 as MNHEY and CDR2 as SVGEGT. The CDR3 region is CASSPSREGRGVF. In DNA, the CDR3 is TGTGCCAGCAGTCCCTCGCGGGAAGGTCGTGGGGTCTTC.

The genes are TRBV7-2 and TRBJ2-4; D is unclear. Trimming cost V 3 bases and J 3 bases, with 9 bases left between them. The CDR3 extends over 14 amino acids. The germline CDR1 and CDR2 sequences are SGHTA and FQGNSA. CDR3 region: CASSFQPNKNIQYF. DNA for the CDR3: TGTGCCAGCAGCTTTCAACCAAACAAAAACATTCAGTACTTC.

This rearrangement joins TRBV18 to TRBJ2-2; TRBD1 aligns across 7 bases. In germline, CDR1 is KGHSH, CDR2 LQKENI. J lost 5 bases, V lost 4 bases, and 7 bases had no gene match. The length of the CDR3 is 15 residues. CDR3 in DNA: TGTGCCAGCTCACTTGCACAGGGGAAGACCGGGGAGCTGTTTTTT. Its translation: CASSLAQGKTGELFF.

The rearrangement uses TRBV5-1 and TRBJ1-1, with D possibly matching TRBD1 (5 bases). The germline V gene has CDR1 SGHRS and CDR2 YFSETQ. This CDR3 spans 14 amino acids. Deletions cut 6 bases from V and 0 bases from J, with 12 bases between. The CDR3 DNA sequence: TGCGCCAGCAAATGGGACTCCATGAACACTGAAGCTTTCTTT. Amino acid sequence: CASKWDSMNTEAFF.

This clonotype has only a few counts. V and J are TRBV7-9 and TRBJ1-2; possibly TRBD1 for D (5 bases). The V gene lost 5 bases and the J gene lost 4 bases, with 17 bases spanning the gap. Looked up from germline, CDR1 is SEHNR and CDR2 is FQNEAQ (reference sequence). The CDR3 has 15 amino acids. The CDR3 DNA reads as TGTGCCAGCAGCCATGTGGGGACGCGAGGCTATGGCTACACCTTC. Amino acid sequence: CASSHVGTRGYGYTF.